This T cell receptor beta chain came from a study of naive and memory T cell subsets. Whole-study findings and limits: A few larger clonotypes appeared in naive repertoires, especially CD8, possibly memory cells re-expressing CD45RA.

Both TRBC1 and TRBC2 were covered by a beta constant-region primer of two equimolar oligonucleotides. The ligated cDNA underwent four PCR rounds using SP2 and nested alpha and beta constant-region primers. MiXCR was run by TCRdb on the UMI-ligation and nested PCR reads, yielding one entry per CDR3 protein. The sample holds 150,000 or so distinct CDR3 sequences, 22% seen once. Concerning this clonotype: No antigen is known for it.

This receptor was identified in a human donor in good health. The material sequenced was naive CD4+ T cells from blood.

CDR3 loop: CATGPFSTYEQYF. The CDR3 nucleotides read TGTGCCACAGGGCCCTTTAGCACCTACGAGCAGTACTTC. V and J are TRBV11-2 and TRBJ2-7; D perhaps matches TRBD1 (5 bases). Trimming took 10 bases from V and 2 from J, leaving 15 bases between them. From germline, CDR1 is SGHAT and CDR2 FQNNGV. The CDR3 loop spans 13 amino acids. Together with reference TRBV11-2 and TRBJ2-7, the CDR3 gives the full variable domain: EAGVAQSPRYKIIEKRQSVAFWCNPISGHATLYWYQQILGQGPKLLIQFQNNGVVDDSQLPKDRFSAERLKGVDSTLKIQPAKLEDSAVYLCATGPFSTYEQYFGPGTRLTVT.